The present T cell receptor (beta chain) was sequenced within a study of cytomegalovirus exposure and HLA in healthy donors. PCR amplification relied on 60 Vbeta primers (plus 13 Jbeta primers). In the original analysis: A later analysis counted around 74 million unique TCR beta chains, 9.5 million to 13 million shared. Profiled with immunoSEQ multiplex PCR; TCRdb holds only in-frame clones, not every one. For V, J and clone size, that table is used; D and trimming come from the DNA. The sample has some 140,000 clones, and its top ten clones hold around 1.5%. Despite likely unrecorded immune exposures, the donors were nominally healthy at the time of sampling. Germline CDR1 SGHNT, CDR2 YYREEE (reference sequence). The CDR3 runs 16 residues. The germline V and J ends were trimmed by 0 bases and 3 bases, with 14 bases remaining between them. As concerns this clone: The target antigen is unknown.

Findings and caveats of the study: An assumption of roughly uniform sequencing depth across donors underlay the presence/absence analyses.

This chain uses TRBV5-4 with TRBJ2-3, with TRBD2 as a possible D gene (6 bases). Sequences were obtained from PBMCs. This clonotype was obtained from a woman in her 40s in good health and CMV-seronegative. CDR3 loop: CASSLAGGMRTDTQYF. CDR3 sequence (DNA): TGTGCCAGCAGCTTGGCCGGCGGGATGAGAACAGATACGCAGTATTTT.